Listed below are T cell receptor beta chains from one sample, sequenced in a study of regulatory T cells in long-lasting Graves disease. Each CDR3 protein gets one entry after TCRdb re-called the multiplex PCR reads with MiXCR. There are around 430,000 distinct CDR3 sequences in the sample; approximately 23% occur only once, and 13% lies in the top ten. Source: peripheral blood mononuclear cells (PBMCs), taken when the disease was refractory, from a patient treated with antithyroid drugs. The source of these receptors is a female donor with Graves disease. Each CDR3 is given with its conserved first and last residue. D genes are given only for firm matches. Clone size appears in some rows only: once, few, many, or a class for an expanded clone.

cdr3_nt: TGTGCCTGCATCGTCCGGGACAGAAAATGGACTGAAGCTTTCTTT
cdr3_aa: CACIVRDRKWTEAFF
d_call: TRBD1
v_call: TRBV30
j_call: TRBJ1-1
clone_size: many

cdr3_nt: TGTGCCAGCACCACCCAGGGGGGAGGCTACACCTTC
cdr3_aa: CASTTQGGGYTF
d_call: TRBD1
v_call: TRBV6-1
j_call: TRBJ1-2
clone_size: many

cdr3_nt: TGTGCCAGCAGTTTAGTCCATGTCGGGGAGCAGTACTTC
cdr3_aa: CASSLVHVGEQYF
d_call: -
v_call: TRBV28
j_call: TRBJ2-7
clone_size: many

cdr3_nt: TGTGCCAGCAGCTTCCCCGCCGGACAGGCTCAGGGGGGGACCCAGTACTTC
cdr3_aa: CASSFPAGQAQGGTQYF
d_call: -
v_call: TRBV11-3
j_call: TRBJ2-5
clone_size: many

cdr3_nt: TGTGCCAGTAGTCGGGCAGGGACCCAAGAGACCCAGTACTTC
cdr3_aa: CASSRAGTQETQYF
d_call: -
v_call: TRBV19
j_call: TRBJ2-5
clone_size: -

cdr3_nt: TGTGCCAGCAGCCAAGGCTCCACTCGGGGCTACACCTTC
cdr3_aa: CASSQGSTRGYTF
d_call: -
v_call: TRBV3-1
j_call: TRBJ1-2
clone_size: -

cdr3_nt: TGTGCTAGTGGTTTGGGGGACGACCTCCAAGGCTACACCTTC
cdr3_aa: CASGLGDDLQGYTF
d_call: -
v_call: TRBV12-5
j_call: TRBJ1-2
clone_size: many

cdr3_nt: TGTGCCAGCAGTCCGCAACGACAGACAAACTACGAGCAGTACTTC
cdr3_aa: CASSPQRQTNYEQYF
d_call: -
v_call: TRBV12-3/TRBV12-4
j_call: TRBJ2-7
clone_size: many

cdr3_nt: TGTGCCTGGAGCGGGACAGAAAATCAGCCCCAGCATTTT
cdr3_aa: CAWSGTENQPQHF
d_call: TRBD1
v_call: TRBV30
j_call: TRBJ1-5
clone_size: few

cdr3_nt: TGTGCCAGCAGCCGGCAGGCCAGGGCGAACACTGAAGCTTTCTTT
cdr3_aa: CASSRQARANTEAFF
d_call: -
v_call: TRBV7-2
j_call: TRBJ1-1
clone_size: many

cdr3_nt: TGCGCCAGCTCGCAGTCTGGGAGGGAGACCCAGTACTTC
cdr3_aa: CASSQSGRETQYF
d_call: -
v_call: TRBV5-1
j_call: TRBJ2-5
clone_size: -

cdr3_nt: TGTGCCAGCAGCGACGGACACAACGTCCTGACTTTC
cdr3_aa: CASSDGHNVLTF
d_call: -
v_call: TRBV12-3/TRBV12-4
j_call: TRBJ2-6
clone_size: many

cdr3_nt: TGCGCCAGCAGCGGACAGGGGGCGATAGATACGCAGTATTTT
cdr3_aa: CASSGQGAIDTQYF
d_call: TRBD1
v_call: TRBV5-1
j_call: TRBJ2-3
clone_size: -

cdr3_nt: TGTGCCAGCAGTCCTTGGGGCAATCAGCCCCAGCATTTT
cdr3_aa: CASSPWGNQPQHF
d_call: -
v_call: TRBV12-3/TRBV12-4
j_call: TRBJ1-5
clone_size: -

cdr3_nt: TGCAGTGCTAGAGATCCCGGACAGGGGAAGGTTGGTGGCTACACCTTC
cdr3_aa: CSARDPGQGKVGGYTF
d_call: TRBD1
v_call: TRBV20-1
j_call: TRBJ1-2
clone_size: many

cdr3_nt: TGTGCCAGCAGCTTCCGGGAGCGCGGGGAGCTGTTTTTT
cdr3_aa: CASSFRERGELFF
d_call: -
v_call: TRBV12-3/TRBV12-4
j_call: TRBJ2-2
clone_size: many

cdr3_nt: TGTGCCAGCAGTGAATCTAGCGGGGCCCACACCGGGGAGCTGTTTTTT
cdr3_aa: CASSESSGAHTGELFF
d_call: TRBD2
v_call: TRBV2
j_call: TRBJ2-2
clone_size: many

cdr3_nt: TGTGCCACCGCCCCGGACATGAGAGAGACCCAGTACTTC
cdr3_aa: CATAPDMRETQYF
d_call: -
v_call: TRBV2
j_call: TRBJ2-5
clone_size: many

cdr3_nt: TGTGCCAGCAGCGTAGGCCCAGGGACGTTGAACACTGAAGCTTTCTTT
cdr3_aa: CASSVGPGTLNTEAFF
d_call: -
v_call: TRBV9
j_call: TRBJ1-1
clone_size: few

cdr3_nt: TGTGCCAGCAGCTTAGATATCAGGAGCTACGAGCAGTACTTC
cdr3_aa: CASSLDIRSYEQYF
d_call: -
v_call: TRBV11-2
j_call: TRBJ2-7
clone_size: many

cdr3_nt: TGTGCCAGCAGCAAACTAGAGGGCCCTGAGGAGACCCAGTACTTC
cdr3_aa: CASSKLEGPEETQYF
d_call: -
v_call: TRBV28
j_call: TRBJ2-5
clone_size: -

cdr3_nt: TGTGCCAGCAGTGGATCCGCGGACCGGTTCGCTGGCTACACCTTC
cdr3_aa: CASSGSADRFAGYTF
d_call: -
v_call: TRBV6-1
j_call: TRBJ1-2
clone_size: many